This TCR beta chain was recorded in a study of T cell changes during pregnancy in multiple sclerosis. V lost 5 bases to trimming and J lost 5 bases, with 5 bases between them. Germline V CDR1 and CDR2: MNHNY, SVGAGI (reference sequence). The CDR3 consists of 11 residues. Assay: immunoSEQ multiplex PCR; the TCRdb copy retains only in-frame clones and omits some. Here the sample spans about 59,000 clones, approximately 90% being singletons. This clone was seen once. The sample here was peripheral blood, taken in the second trimester of pregnancy. The gene calls are TRBV6-6 and TRBJ2-3; no reliable D call. This TCR came from a female donor in good health, enrolled as a control in a pregnancy study. The CDR3 is CASSKLDTQYF. The CDR3 nucleotides are TGTGCCAGCAGTAAACTAGATACGCAGTATTTT.